This T cell receptor (beta chain) was identified during a study of T cell repertoires in cytomegalovirus infection. Findings of the study overall: Pooled public TCR beta family frequency picked out CMV carriers with the relevant HLA. The ex vivo response showed dominance by HLA-C-restricted CMV-specific TCR beta clonotypes.

The ends lost 10 bases at V and 8 bases at J; junction bases unmatched: 12. Germline CDR1 SGHVS, CDR2 FNYEAQ. The CDR3 spans 13 residues. In its sample, this clonotype was seen many times. As yet, its antigen is unknown. TCRdb re-called the reads with MiXCR, one entry per CDR3 protein. Of some 270,000 distinct CDR3 sequences listed, over 15% are singletons. The V call is TRBV7-6, the J call TRBJ1-2; 8 nucleotides align to TRBD1. Sequencing was performed on CD8+ T cells from PBMCs. The sequence derives from a human donor in good health (CMV status not recorded). Some clones in this sample may be carry-over from other donors' samples. The CDR3 sequence is CATVPQGAQGYTF. CDR3 nucleotides: TGTGCCACCGTGCCCCAGGGGGCGCAGGGCTACACCTTC.